Listed below are T cell receptor beta chains from one sample, sequenced in a study of tumor-infiltrating lymphocytes in localized non-small cell lung cancer. Sequenced by immunoSEQ multiplex PCR; TCRdb stores in-frame clones only, minus some. The sample includes about 16,000 clones, approximately 70% of them seen just once. The specimen was lung tumor tissue. Receptors originate from a human donor with non-small cell lung cancer. Both conserved end residues are part of each CDR3. The order of the fields is clone size, J gene, V gene, D gene, CDR3 protein, CDR3 DNA. The D gene is left open where the match is weak. A row's size may be missing; if present it is once, few, many or a size class.

>few|TRBJ1-1|TRBV5-1|NA
CASSGRPRNTEAFF
TGCGCCAGCAGCGGGCGGCCCCGGAACACTGAAGCTTTCTTT
>few|TRBJ1-4|TRBV7-8|NA
CASSLNSLNEKLFF
TGTGCCAGCAGCCTAAACAGTCTCAATGAAAAACTGTTTTTT
>NA|TRBJ2-7|TRBV5-1|NA
CASTPNRLVYEQYF
TGCGCCAGCACCCCGAATCGACTAGTATACGAGCAGTACTTC
>NA|TRBJ2-7|TRBV27|TRBD2
CASSLGLAATYEQYF
TGTGCCAGCAGTTTAGGACTAGCGGCGACCTACGAGCAGTACTTC
>NA|TRBJ1-1|TRBV27|NA
CASSPREVLGTEAFF
TGTGCCAGCAGTCCAAGGGAGGTGTTAGGCACTGAAGCTTTCTTT
>once|TRBJ2-5|TRBV4-1|NA
CASSWETQYF
TGCGCCAGCAGCTGGGAGACCCAGTACTTC
>few|TRBJ2-2|TRBV7-9|NA
CASSFGDTGELFF
TGTGCCAGCAGCTTCGGGGACACCGGGGAGCTGTTTTTT
>few|TRBJ1-3|TRBV5-6|TRBD1
CASSLPGQGARGNTIYF
TGTGCCAGCAGCTTGCCCGGACAGGGGGCGAGAGGAAACACCATATATTTT
>NA|TRBJ2-7|TRBV7-2|NA
CASSLDRVGGGEQYF
TGTGCCAGCAGCTTGGACAGAGTGGGGGGAGGCGAGCAGTACTTC
>once|TRBJ2-7|TRBV5-1|NA
CASSFNRAGYEQYF
TGCGCCAGCAGCTTTAACCGGGCGGGATACGAGCAGTACTTC
>NA|TRBJ1-5|TRBV4-1|NA
CASSQEPQGRIQPQHF
TGCGCCAGCAGCCAAGAGCCGCAGGGGAGAATCCAGCCCCAGCATTTT
>NA|TRBJ1-4|TRBV7-6|NA
CASSWVRTDSPEKLFF
TGTGCCAGCAGCTGGGTTAGGACAGACAGTCCCGAAAAACTGTTTTTT
>once|TRBJ2-2|TRBV5-1|TRBD1
CASSLQGAGELFF
TGCGCCAGCAGCTTGCAGGGGGCCGGGGAGCTGTTTTTT
>NA|TRBJ1-1|TRBV18|NA
CASSLTGTDPAIF
TGTGCCAGCTCACTCACCGGGACGGACCCTGCGATCTTT
>few|TRBJ2-2|TRBV10-1|TRBD2
CASSESGGSSTGELFF
TGCGCCAGCAGTGAGTCGGGCGGGAGCAGCACCGGGGAGCTGTTTTTT
>NA|TRBJ2-7|TRBV7-2|NA
CASSLAGLAHEQYF
TGTGCCAGCAGCTTAGCGGGCCTAGCCCACGAGCAGTACTTC
>NA|TRBJ2-2|TRBV7-2|TRBD2
CASSSPGLANTGELFF
TGTGCCAGCAGCTCACCGGGACTAGCGAACACCGGGGAGCTGTTTTTT
>NA|TRBJ2-3|TRBV9|NA
CASSVSQDDTQYF
TGTGCCAGCAGCGTATCCCAGGATGATACGCAGTATTTT
>few|TRBJ1-5|TRBV4-3|TRBD1
CASSQERNTGTGTRQPQHF
TGCGCCAGCAGCCAAGAGAGGAACACGGGGACAGGGACGCGTCAGCCCCAGCATTTT
>NA|TRBJ2-5|TRBV5-6|TRBD2
CASSLLGRGGTETQYF
TGTGCCAGCAGCCTCTTAGGGCGGGGGGGAACGGAGACCCAGTACTTC
>NA|TRBJ2-4|TRBV19|TRBD1
CASSVLTGGAKNIQYF
TGTGCCAGTAGTGTCCTTACAGGGGGAGCCAAAAACATTCAGTACTTC
>NA|TRBJ2-6|TRBV7-9|NA
CASSLEGTGANVLTF
TGTGCCAGCAGCTTGGAGGGAACTGGGGCCAACGTCCTGACTTTC
>few|TRBJ1-5|TRBV19|NA
CASRLPGDSNQPQHF
TGTGCCAGCAGACTCCCGGGGGATAGCAATCAGCCCCAGCATTTT
>NA|TRBJ2-7|TRBV5-6|TRBD2
CASSFGGAQYF
TGTGCCAGCAGCTTCGGGGGGGCGCAGTACTTC
>NA|TRBJ2-6|TRBV6-5|NA
CASRDPGANVLTF
TGTGCCAGCAGAGACCCTGGGGCCAACGTCCTGACTTTC
>once|TRBJ2-7|TRBV5-6|NA
CASGRGSEQYF
TGTGCCAGCGGAAGGGGTAGCGAGCAGTACTTC
>NA|TRBJ1-2|TRBV9|TRBD1
CASSPGGTNYGYTF
TGTGCCAGCAGCCCAGGGGGTACTAACTATGGCTACACCTTC
>NA|TRBJ2-6|TRBV7-2|NA
CASSLGAPGANVLTF
TGTGCCAGCAGCCTAGGGGCTCCTGGGGCCAACGTCCTGACTTTC
>NA|TRBJ1-5|TRBV5-1|NA
CASSLAKRLGQPQHF
TGCGCCAGCAGCTTGGCGAAAAGGCTAGGTCAGCCCCAGCATTTT
>NA|TRBJ2-4|TRBV28|TRBD1
CASITSGTGGKNIQYF
TGTGCCAGCATTACCTCTGGGACAGGGGGTAAAAACATTCAGTACTTC
>NA|TRBJ1-1|TRBV6-6|TRBD1
CASSSRTGMNTEAFF
TGTGCCAGCAGCTCCAGGACAGGGATGAACACTGAAGCTTTCTTT
>few|TRBJ2-7|TRBV4-1|NA
CASSHGSSYEQYF
TGCGCCAGCAGCCACGGCAGCTCCTACGAGCAGTACTTC
>few|TRBJ2-1|TRBV7-9|TRBD2
CASGGRVRRNEQFF
TGTGCCAGCGGGGGGAGGGTCCGAAGGAATGAGCAGTTCTTC
>few|TRBJ1-1|TRBV28|NA
CASRSPRQVNTEAFF
TGTGCCAGCAGATCCCCCCGACAGGTGAACACTGAAGCTTTCTTT
>NA|TRBJ2-1|TRBV5-6|NA
CASSLSGASYNEQFF
TGTGCCAGCAGCCTAAGCGGAGCCTCCTACAATGAGCAGTTCTTC
>NA|TRBJ2-7|TRBV14|NA
CASSQRIQSEQYF
TGTGCCAGCAGCCAGCGGATTCAATCCGAGCAGTACTTC
>once|TRBJ2-3|TRBV11-3|TRBD1
CASSFGDRGADTQYF
TGTGCCAGCAGCTTTGGGGACAGGGGTGCAGATACGCAGTATTTT
>few|TRBJ2-3|TRBV30|NA
CAWSVGADTQYF
TGTGCCTGGAGTGTGGGGGCAGATACGCAGTATTTT
>NA|TRBJ2-3|TRBV5-4|TRBD1
CASSLPGQGWDTQYF
TGTGCCAGCAGCTTGCCGGGACAGGGATGGGATACGCAGTATTTT
>once|TRBJ1-2|TRBV7-8|NA
CASRVQGGYGYTF
TGTGCCAGCAGGGTTCAGGGAGGCTATGGCTACACCTTC
>few|TRBJ1-5|TRBV30|NA
CAWTAPGMGLSNQPQHF
TGTGCCTGGACTGCCCCGGGGATGGGTCTAAGCAATCAGCCCCAGCATTTT
>NA|TRBJ2-5|TRBV18|NA
CASSQSTQETQYF
TGTGCCAGCTCACAGTCAACCCAAGAGACCCAGTACTTC
>NA|TRBJ2-1|TRBV1|NA
CTSSQGPADDPVRNEQFF
TGCACCAGCAGCCAAGGCCCGGCGGACGATCCAGTTCGAAATGAGCAGTTCTTC
>NA|TRBJ2-7|TRBV7-6|TRBD1
CASSHVMGTDSSYEQYF
TGTGCCAGCAGCCACGTAATGGGGACAGACAGCTCCTACGAGCAGTACTTC
>NA|TRBJ1-5|TRBV6-6|NA
CASSMDSRPQHF
TGTGCCAGCAGTATGGACTCGAGGCCCCAGCATTTT
>NA|TRBJ1-2|TRBV30|NA
CAWSKNNYGYTF
TGTGCCTGGAGCAAGAATAACTATGGCTACACCTTC
>few|TRBJ2-7|TRBV5-8|NA
CASSFSPLLPEQYF
TGTGCCAGCAGCTTTAGTCCTTTACTACCCGAGCAGTACTTC
>NA|TRBJ1-6|TRBV21-1|NA
CASSRTLTGGSDSPLHF
TGTGCCAGCAGCCGTACCCTGACAGGGGGAAGTGATTCACCCCTCCACTTT
>NA|TRBJ2-1|TRBV4-3|NA
CASSRENEQFF
TGCGCCAGCAGCCGGGAAAATGAGCAGTTCTTC
>NA|TRBJ1-3|TRBV27|TRBD1
CASSRGGSGNTIYF
TGTGCCAGTTCCAGGGGGGGGTCTGGAAACACCATATATTTT
>NA|TRBJ1-6|TRBV28|NA
CASNIQGPNSPLHF
TGTGCCAGCAATATACAGGGACCCAATTCACCCCTCCACTTT
>few|TRBJ1-5|TRBV2|NA
CASSPGLWQPQHF
TGTGCCAGCAGTCCGGGACTATGGCAGCCCCAGCATTTT
>few|TRBJ2-3|TRBV7-9|NA
CASSPGTTYTDTQYF
TGTGCCAGCAGCCCCGGGACAACGTACACAGATACGCAGTATTTT
>NA|TRBJ1-2|TRBV6-5|NA
CASSYSTRGSYGYTF
TGTGCCAGCAGTTACTCGACCAGGGGATCCTATGGCTACACCTTC